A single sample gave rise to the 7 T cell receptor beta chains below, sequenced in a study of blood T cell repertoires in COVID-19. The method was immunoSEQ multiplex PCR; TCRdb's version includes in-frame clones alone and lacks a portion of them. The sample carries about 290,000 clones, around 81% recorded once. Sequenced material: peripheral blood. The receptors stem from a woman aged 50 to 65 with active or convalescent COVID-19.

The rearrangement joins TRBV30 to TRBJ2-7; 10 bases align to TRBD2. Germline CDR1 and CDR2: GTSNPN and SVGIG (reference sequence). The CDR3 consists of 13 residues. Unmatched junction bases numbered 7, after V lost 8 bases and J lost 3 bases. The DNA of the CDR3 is TGTGCCGGTTCTAGCGGGAGTAGCTACGAGCAGTACTTC. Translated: CAGSSGSSYEQYF.

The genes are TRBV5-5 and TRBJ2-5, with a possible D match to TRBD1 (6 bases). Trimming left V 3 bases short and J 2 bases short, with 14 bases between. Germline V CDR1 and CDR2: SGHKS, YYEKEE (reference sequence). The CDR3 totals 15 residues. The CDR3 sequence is CASSSSGARQETQYF. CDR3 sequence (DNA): TGTGCCAGCAGCTCTTCAGGGGCGAGGCAAGAGACCCAGTACTTC.

The CDR3 nucleotides read TGTGCCAGTAGTATAGGAGGATTCGGAGAGACCCAGTACTTC. Amino acids: CASSIGGFGETQYF. The chain recombines TRBV19 with TRBJ2-5; D not certain. Germline CDR1 LNHDA, CDR2 SQIVND (reference sequence). V lost 1 base and J 4 bases, leaving 10 bases between the germline ends. CDR3 size: 14 residues.

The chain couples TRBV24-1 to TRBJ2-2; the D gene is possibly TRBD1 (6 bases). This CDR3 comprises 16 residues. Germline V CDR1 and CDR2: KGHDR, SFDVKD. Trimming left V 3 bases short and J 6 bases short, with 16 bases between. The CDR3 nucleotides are TGTGCCACCAGTGATGGTGGGGGCCCTAAGGCCGGGGAGCTGTTTTTT. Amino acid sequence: CATSDGGGPKAGELFF.

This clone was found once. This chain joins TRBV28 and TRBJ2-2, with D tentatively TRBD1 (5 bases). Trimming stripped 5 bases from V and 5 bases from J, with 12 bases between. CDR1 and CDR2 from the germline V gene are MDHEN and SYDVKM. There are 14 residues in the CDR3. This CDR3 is CASSPGFSTGELFF. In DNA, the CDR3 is TGTGCCAGCAGTCCAGGGTTTAGTACCGGGGAGCTGTTTTTT.

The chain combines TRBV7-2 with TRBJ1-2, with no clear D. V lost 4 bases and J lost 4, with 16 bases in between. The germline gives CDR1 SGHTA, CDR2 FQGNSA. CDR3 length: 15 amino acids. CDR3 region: CASSWSPSLSYGYTF. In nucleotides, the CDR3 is TGTGCCAGCAGCTGGAGCCCTTCCTTATCCTATGGCTACACCTTC.

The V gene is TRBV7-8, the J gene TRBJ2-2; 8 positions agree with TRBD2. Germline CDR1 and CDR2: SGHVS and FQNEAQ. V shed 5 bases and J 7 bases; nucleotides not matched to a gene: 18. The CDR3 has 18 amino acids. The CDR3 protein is CASSAEGLEREPHGELFF. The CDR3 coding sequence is TGTGCCAGCAGCGCAGAGGGTTTGGAGCGGGAGCCCCACGGGGAGCTGTTTTTT.